This T cell receptor beta chain is drawn from a study of cytotoxic CD8 clonotypes in ibrutinib-treated CLL. On the study more broadly: Once patients had received a median 12 months of treatment, range 6 to 36, response samples were obtained.

General study results and limits: Whereas clonality rose at ibrutinib response, it declined toward baseline at progression.

TCR beta library input comprised about 1.8 micrograms of genomic DNA from cryopreserved PBMCs. Comment on this clone: The antigen is not known.

Sequencing used immunoSEQ multiplex PCR; TCRdb keeps in-frame clones, though not all of them. This sample has approximately 150,000 clones, with roughly 77% found just once. Per the germline V gene, CDR1 is SGHTA and CDR2 is FQGNSA. The V gene lost 6 bases and the J gene lost 2 bases, with 14 bases spanning the gap. This CDR3 is built from 14 residues. This clonotype originated in a human donor with chronic lymphocytic leukemia. This material consisted of PBMCs, taken after 12 months of ibrutinib treatment. This sequence joins TRBV7-2 and TRBJ2-7; TRBD2 is a possible D gene (6 bases). CDR3 amino acids: CASSRETTAYEQYF. The DNA for the CDR3 is TGTGCCAGCAGTCGGGAGACAACAGCCTACGAGCAGTACTTC.